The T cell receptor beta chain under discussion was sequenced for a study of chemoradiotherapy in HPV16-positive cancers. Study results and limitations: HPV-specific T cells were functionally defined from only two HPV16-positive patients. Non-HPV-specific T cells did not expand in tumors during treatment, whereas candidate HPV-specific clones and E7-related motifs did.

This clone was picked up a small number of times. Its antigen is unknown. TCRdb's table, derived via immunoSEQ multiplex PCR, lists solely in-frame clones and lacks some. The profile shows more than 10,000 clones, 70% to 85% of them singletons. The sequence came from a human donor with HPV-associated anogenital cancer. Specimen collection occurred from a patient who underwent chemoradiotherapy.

CDR3 DNA sequence: TGCGCCAGCAGCCGGACGAACGGCTACGAGCAGTACTTC. As protein: CASSRTNGYEQYF. The chain has TRBV4-3 and TRBJ2-7; D remains ambiguous. CDR1 and CDR2 (germline): LGHNA, YSLEER. This CDR3 is built from 13 residues. V shed 4 bases and J shed 3 bases, with 10 bases lying between them.